A single sample is the source of the 9 T cell receptor beta chains below, sequenced in a study of early T cells in non-severe SARS-CoV-2 infection. TCRdb redid the calling of the 5' RACE reads with MiXCR, one entry per CDR3 protein. The sample consists of about 35,000 distinct CDR3 sequences, 6.3% of them appearing once. The source material was whole blood. Every receptor here comes from an adult who was a healthcare worker with PCR-confirmed SARS-CoV-2 infection or an uninfected control (not recorded which).

The genes are TRBV27 and TRBJ2-6, with 8 positions matching TRBD1. Germline CDR1 MNHEY, CDR2 SMNVEV (reference sequence). CDR3 length equals 15 residues. V was pared by 6 bases and J by 2 bases, with 3 bases of the junction left unmatched. CDR3 protein: CASSPRGPGANVLTF. DNA of the CDR3: TGTGCCAGCAGCCCCAGGGGGCCTGGGGCCAACGTCCTGACTTTC.

Here the CDR3 DNA reads TGTGCCAGCAGTTTTTTGAATAGTGGCGTGCCAAGCTCTGGAAACACCATATATTTT. It specifies CASSFLNSGVPSSGNTIYF. The chain couples TRBV12-3 or TRBV12-4 to TRBJ1-3; D is ambiguous. V lost 3 bases and J 0 bases, leaving 21 bases between the germline ends. This CDR3 comprises 19 residues.

This clonotype was recorded at least ten times. This sequence joins TRBV11-2 and TRBJ2-1, with 13 positions matching TRBD2. CDR3 length equals 14 residues. Germline V gene sequence: CDR1 SGHAT, CDR2 FQNNGV. Trimming cost V 5 bases and J 8 bases; bases outside gene matches: 3. CDR3 residues: CASSPGLAGDEQFF. The CDR3, as DNA: TGTGCCAGCAGCCCAGGACTAGCGGGGGATGAGCAGTTCTTC.

This clonotype has a count of ten or more. V and J are TRBV3-1 and TRBJ1-3, with D unresolved. V lost 3 bases to trimming and J lost 8 bases, with 17 bases between them. Per the germline V gene, CDR1 is LGHDT and CDR2 is YNNKEL (reference sequence). This CDR3 has 15 residues. The CDR3 DNA reads TGTGCCAGCAGCCACGCGGACCTCCTGGTTGACACCATATATTTT. Translated: CASSHADLLVDTIYF.

This clonotype was counted many times. This chain joins TRBV25-1 and TRBJ2-7; the D is unclear. V lost 3 bases and J lost 3, with 3 bases in between. The germline V gene has CDR1 MGHDK and CDR2 SYGVNS. The length of the CDR3 is 11 residues. Here the CDR3 DNA reads TGTGCCAGCAGTGATAACTACGAGCAGTACTTC. It specifies CASSDNYEQYF.

Comment on this clonotype: The junction departs from germline at one end; a sequencing error may be responsible. J is TRBJ2-6 and V is TRBV3-1; the match to TRBD2 covers 8 bases. CDR3 length: 19 amino acids. Germline V gene lookup returns CDR1 LGHDT and CDR2 YNNKEL (reference sequence). The CDR3 loop is CASSQDAAGGLSGTNVLTF. The CDR3 DNA follows: TGTGCCAGCAGCCAAGATGCGGCGGGAGGACTCTCTGGGACCAACGTCCTGACTTTC.

This clonotype was picked up many times. The chain uses TRBV7-9 and TRBJ2-3, with D unresolved. Germline assignment: CDR1 SEHNR and CDR2 FQNEAQ (reference sequence). Trimming cost V 1 base and J 2 bases, with 7 bases left between them. The CDR3 runs to 14 residues. The CDR3 spells CASSLEGLTDTQYF. The CDR3 DNA reads TGTGCCAGCAGCTTAGAAGGCCTCACAGATACGCAGTATTTT.

This clonotype was detected only a few times. In nucleotides, the CDR3 is TGTGCCAGCAGTTTATGGTTGGCAGATACGCAGTATTTT. Protein: CASSLWLADTQYF. The chain carries TRBV27 and TRBJ2-3; the D is unclear. Trimming cost V 1 base and J 4 bases, with 6 bases left between them. The CDR3 has 13 amino acids. Germline V gene sequence: CDR1 MNHEY, CDR2 SMNVEV (reference sequence).

This clonotype came up many times. This chain uses TRBV7-8 with TRBJ1-1; TRBD1 agrees at 7 bases. This CDR3 comprises 15 residues. The J segment lost 5 bases and the V segment lost 5 bases, leaving 11 bases of the junction unmatched. The V gene's germline CDR1 is SGHVS and CDR2 FQNEAQ. The CDR3 loop is CASSPQRGRRTEAFF. CDR3 sequence (DNA): TGTGCCAGCAGCCCACAGAGGGGGCGTCGGACTGAAGCTTTCTTT.